This entry describes one T cell receptor beta chain. The naive CD8 subset, CD45RO-negative cells positively selected for CCR7, excluded terminally differentiated effector memory CD45RA+ cells. Every donor, a Caucasian adult, lived in Nashville, Tennessee. The entry originates in a study of shared clonotypes between healthy human individuals. CDR1 MNHEY and CDR2 SMNVEV come from the germline V gene (reference sequence). There are 18 residues in the CDR3. The V end was cut by 4 bases, the J end by 2 bases, with 21 bases between. Produced via immunoSEQ multiplex PCR; TCRdb's table is partial and in-frame only. This sample yields about 2.2 million clones, of which approximately 92% are seen a single time; roughly 1.7% belongs to the top ten.

The origin of this receptor is a man aged 18-30 years in good health. Some clones in this sample may be carry-over from other donors' samples. V usage is TRBV27 and J usage is TRBJ1-5, with a possible D match to TRBD1 (5 bases). Sequencing used naive CD8+ T cells from PBMCs. The CDR3, as DNA: TGTGCCAGCAGTTCTGTCGGGGTCGGGGGAGTCGGCAATCAGCCCCAGCATTTT. It translates to CASSSVGVGGVGNQPQHF.